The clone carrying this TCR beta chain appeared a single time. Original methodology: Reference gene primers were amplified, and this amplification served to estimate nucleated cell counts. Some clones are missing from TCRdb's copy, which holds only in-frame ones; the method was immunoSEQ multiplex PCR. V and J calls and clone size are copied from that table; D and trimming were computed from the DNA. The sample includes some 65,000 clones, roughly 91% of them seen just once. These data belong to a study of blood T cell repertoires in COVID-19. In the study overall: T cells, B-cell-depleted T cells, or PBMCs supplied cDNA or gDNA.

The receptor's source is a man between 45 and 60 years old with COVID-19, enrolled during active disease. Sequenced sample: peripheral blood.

CDR3 amino acids: CASSQADRGPGNTIYF. CDR3 nucleotide sequence: TGTGCCAGCAGCCAAGCAGACAGGGGCCCTGGAAACACCATATATTTT. This chain uses TRBV3-1 (or the pseudogene TRBV3-2) with TRBJ1-3, with 8 bases matching TRBD1. The CDR3 has 16 amino acids. V trimming: 1 base; J trimming: 2 bases; junction bases outside the gene matches: 4. The V gene's germline CDR1 is LGHDT and CDR2 YNNKEL (reference sequence).